Shown below are 3 T cell receptor beta chains from a single sample sequenced in a study of TIL therapy for anti-PD-1-resistant metastatic lung cancer. Noted time point: pre-treatment sample, taken before nivolumab and TIL therapy. Most excised metastases sampled were pleural nodules or supraclavicular lymph nodes. The libraries were made with immunoSEQ v3. Libraries were prepared by immunoSEQ multiplex PCR; TCRdb keeps only in-frame clonotypes and omits some of them. The table shows around 6,700 clones, with 60% to 65% occurring only once. The input for sequencing was tumor tissue, taken at baseline. These receptors were obtained from a person aged 25 to 79 with non-small cell lung cancer.

Within the sample, this clone is medium-sized. The rearrangement joins TRBV5-6 to TRBJ2-7, with D perhaps matching TRBD2 (6 bases). This CDR3 spans 14 amino acids. CDR1 and CDR2 (germline): SGHDT, YYEEEE. V shed 5 bases and J shed 3 bases, with 15 bases lying between them. The chain's CDR3 is CASRTWGVGYEQYF. For the CDR3, the DNA is TGTGCCAGCAGGACCTGGGGGGTGGGCTACGAGCAGTACTTC.

This chain uses TRBV7-8 with TRBJ1-2; 7 bases are a match to TRBD1. V shed 0 bases and J 4 bases; nucleotides not matched to a gene: 5. CDR3 length equals 15 residues. In germline, CDR1 is SGHVS, CDR2 FQNEAQ. The CDR3 is CASSLAAGGPYGYTF. CDR3 DNA: TGTGCCAGCAGCTTAGCGGCAGGGGGACCCTATGGCTACACCTTC.

In this sample, this clone is medium-sized. The chain combines TRBV4-2 with TRBJ1-5; D call uncertain. CDR3 size: 12 residues. Germline V gene data show CDR1 as LGHNA and CDR2 as YNFKEQ. The V gene lost 0 bases and the J gene lost 7 bases, with 4 bases spanning the gap. Here the CDR3 reads CASSQDSQPQHF. CDR3 bases: TGTGCCAGCAGCCAAGACAGCCAGCCCCAGCATTTT.